The clone carrying this T cell receptor beta chain was recorded once. Its cognate antigen is unknown. About 30,000 T cell genomes (about 0.2 ug DNA) went into each sorted-subset replicate. TCRdb's copy holds only in-frame clones and misses some; the assay was immunoSEQ multiplex PCR. The sample yields some 2 million clones, 95% seen once. This record belongs to a study of shared clonotypes between healthy human individuals. Broader study findings: The generation probabilities recorded for non-shared clonotypes fell below those of clonotypes shared by all four donors.

Germline CDR1 reads MDHEN; CDR2 reads SYDVKM. This CDR3 comprises 17 residues. With 7 bases clipped from V and 2 bases from J, the junction kept 14 bases outside the gene matches. This receptor was taken from a man aged 18 to 35 in good health. The rearrangement links TRBV28 to TRBJ1-5, with TRBD1 identical over 7 bases. The sequencing sample was made of naive CD4+ T cells sorted from blood. Subset in this sample: CD45RA+ positively selected. DNA for the CDR3: TGTGCCAGCACCACCGGAGGTAGGGGGCTTGGCAATCAGCCCCAGCATTTT. Encoded protein: CASTTGGRGLGNQPQHF.